The 21 T cell receptor beta chains listed next were all sequenced from one sample in a study of blood T cells in healthy people across ages. The second PCR ran roughly 6 to 12 cycles with a sample-barcoded 5' primer and J-beta primers. TCRdb independently ran MiXCR on the 5' RACE reads; one entry per CDR3 protein. Among hundreds of thousands of distinct CDR3 sequences, more than 25% were seen once, and the ten largest hold 15% to 20%. Material: blood. Receptors originate from a woman of 80 years or more in good health.

Ten or more counts support this clonotype. A much larger clone is a single base away; this may be a read error. This rearrangement joins TRBV27 to TRBJ2-1; 7 nucleotides line up with TRBD2. V dropped 4 bases and J dropped 7; count of bases not matched to a gene: 7. This CDR3 has 14 amino acids. The germline CDR1 and CDR2 sequences are MNHEY and SMNVEV (reference sequence). CDR3 protein: CASSSYGGGNEQFF. CDR3 coding DNA: TGTGCCAGCAGTTCCTATGGCGGGGGAAATGAGCAGTTCTTC.

Ten or more counts support this clonotype. This chain links TRBV28 with TRBJ2-5; no reliable D call. The CDR3 loop spans 13 amino acids. CDR1 and CDR2 (germline): MDHEN, SYDVKM. Trimming took 4 bases from V and 1 from J, leaving 7 bases between them. The chain's CDR3 is CASSSVPQETQYF. In DNA, the CDR3 is TGTGCCAGCAGTTCCGTGCCCCAAGAGACCCAGTACTTC.

In its sample, this clonotype was seen many times. The chain links TRBV2 to TRBJ2-5; D tentatively reads TRBD1 or TRBD2 (5 bases each). Trimming removed 6 bases from V and 10 bases from J, with 18 bases in between. This CDR3 is built from 13 residues. CDR1 and CDR2 (germline): SNHLY, FYNNEI. CDR3 DNA: TGTGCCAGCAGGGGAGACTCTCGAGGGGACCAGTACTTC. Its translation: CASRGDSRGDQYF.

Comment on this clonotype: Relative to the germline gene, one junction end is altered; a read error may explain this. The chain couples TRBV12-3 or TRBV12-4 to TRBJ2-3, with 11 nucleotides matching TRBD2. The CDR3 sequence is 15 residues long. The chain's CDR3 is CASSLLAGGPDAQYF. The CDR3 bases are TGTGCCAGCAGTTTACTAGCGGGGGGACCAGATGCGCAGTATTTT.

The rearrangement links TRBV7-8 to TRBJ2-5, with TRBD2 identical over 11 bases. This CDR3 is 17 amino acids long. The germline V gene encodes CDR1 SGHVS and CDR2 FQNEAQ. V trimming: 3 bases; J trimming: 3 bases; junction bases outside the gene matches: 9. The CDR3 nucleotides are TGTGCCAGCAGCTTTAGACTAGCGGGGAACTCTGAAGAGACCCAGTACTTC. It encodes CASSFRLAGNSEETQYF.

The V gene is TRBV10-2, the J gene TRBJ1-6, with a weak D call TRBD1 (6 bases). The V end lost 7 bases, the J end lost 7 bases, and 14 bases lay between the germline ends. There are 14 residues in the CDR3. The germline V gene encodes CDR1 WSHSY and CDR2 SAAADI. Here the CDR3 reads CASKLTGTNSPLHF. CDR3 bases: TGCGCCAGCAAATTAACAGGGACCAATTCACCCCTCCACTTT.

V is TRBV5-5 and J is TRBJ1-2; possibly TRBD1 for D (5 bases). Looked up from germline, CDR1 is SGHKS and CDR2 is YYEKEE (reference sequence). Deletions cut 4 bases from V and 1 base from J, with 20 bases between. This CDR3 is built from 17 residues. CDR3 sequence: CASSPLGTGRRNYGYTF. The CDR3 DNA is TGTGCCAGCAGCCCCCTTGGGACGGGCAGGCGTAACTATGGCTACACCTTC. Using reference TRBV5-5 and TRBJ1-2 for the parts outside the CDR3, the full variable domain is DAGVTQSPTHLIKTRGQQVTLRCSPISGHKSVSWYQQVLGQGPQFIFQYYEKEERGRGNFPDRFSARQFPNYSSELNVNALLLGDSALYLCASSPLGTGRRNYGYTFGSGTRLTVV.

The chain uses TRBV6-1 and TRBJ2-5, with a weak D call TRBD2 (5 bases). The CDR3 is 14 residues long. Germline CDR1 MNHNS, CDR2 SASEGT. Trimming removed 7 bases at V and 5 bases at J, with 17 bases between. CDR3 nucleotide sequence: TGTGCCAGCATTATAGGACGGGGTAGGGAGACCCAGTACTTC. Amino acids: CASIIGRGRETQYF.

This clonotype was seen more than once but under ten times. A much larger clonotype is one base distant, so this may be a read error. This chain links TRBV29-1 with TRBJ2-5; 7 positions match TRBD2. The CDR3 extends over 13 amino acids. The germline CDR1 and CDR2 sequences are SQVTM and ANQGSEA. With V trimmed by 5 bases and J by 4 bases, 7 bases remained unmatched. CDR3 sequence reads: CSVWTSGGETQYF. CDR3 bases: TGCAGCGTTTGGACTTCGGGGGGAGAGACCCAGTACTTC.

This clonotype was seen ten or more times. V usage is TRBV18 and J usage is TRBJ2-1, with D maybe TRBD2 (5 bases). Looked up from germline, CDR1 is KGHSH and CDR2 is LQKENI. Trimming left V 6 bases short and J 8 bases short, with 14 bases between. This CDR3 contains 13 residues. The CDR3 sequence: CASSAPLGDEQFF. DNA for the CDR3: TGTGCCAGCTCCGCCCCACTAGGAGATGAGCAGTTCTTC.

A remark on this clonotype: This may stem from a read error, because a much larger clone lies one nucleotide away. The chain links TRBV12-3 or TRBV12-4 to TRBJ2-3; D may be TRBD2 (6 bases). The CDR3 spans 17 residues. The CDR3 region has the DNA TGTGCCAGCAGCCCTGGGATCGTATCGCGGGGAAAAGATGCGCAGTATTTT. This sequence encodes CASSPGIVSRGKDAQYF.

For this clonotype: One end of the junction is discordant with germline, which a read error may explain. The chain links TRBV28 to TRBJ2-1; weak D call: TRBD2 (6 bases). CDR3 length equals 13 residues. The germline V gene has CDR1 MDHEN and CDR2 SYDVKM. The chain's CDR3 is CASKGLSYSEQFF. The CDR3 DNA sequence: TGTGCCAGCAAGGGACTCTCCTACAGTGAGCAGTTCTTC.

This clonotype appeared many times. The chain has TRBV7-2 and TRBJ1-2; 7 nucleotides match TRBD1. Germline assignment: CDR1 SGHTA and CDR2 FQGNSA. CDR3 length: 14 amino acids. After removal of 6 bases from V and 8 bases from J, the junction contained 12 bases not matched to a gene. CDR3 residues: CASRTGAGMGGYTF. CDR3 sequence (DNA): TGTGCCAGCAGAACAGGGGCTGGGATGGGAGGCTACACCTTC.

Comment on this clonotype: A much larger clone is a single base away; this may be a read error. The chain recombines TRBV4-2 with TRBJ2-5; 9 bases line up with TRBD1. Trimming removed 2 bases from V and 2 bases from J; junction bases left unmatched: 15. The germline CDR1 and CDR2 sequences are LGHNA and YNFKEQ. CDR3 length: 19 residues. CDR3 sequence (DNA): TGTGCCAGCAGCCAACCCCTCTGGACAGGGGAGTTTAGGCAAGAGACCCAGTACTTC. It encodes CASSQPLWTGEFRQETQYF.

In this sample, this clonotype turned up many times. The chain carries TRBV20-1 and TRBJ1-5; TRBD1 might be the D (5 bases). The germline gives CDR1 DFQATT, CDR2 SNEGSKA (reference sequence). The V end was cut by 1 base, the J end by 0 bases, with 10 bases between. The CDR3 is made up of 15 amino acids. CDR3 sequence reads: CSARVSGSSNQPQHF. For the CDR3, the DNA is TGCAGTGCTAGAGTGTCAGGGAGTAGCAATCAGCCCCAGCATTTT.

The chain employs TRBV10-3 and TRBJ1-2, with 9 bases fitting TRBD1. The germline CDR1 and CDR2 sequences are ENHRY and SYGVKD. The CDR3 length is 15 residues. The junction had 11 bases not matched to a gene; V was cut back by 5 bases and J by 7 bases. The CDR3 loop is CAISLRDREIAGYTF. CDR3 in DNA: TGTGCCATCAGTCTCCGGGACAGGGAAATTGCTGGCTACACCTTC.

This clonotype occurred many times. The chain combines TRBV20-1 with TRBJ2-1; no definite D call. Germline CDR1 DFQATT, CDR2 SNEGSKA (reference sequence). Trimming cost V 5 bases and J 5 bases, with 19 bases left between them. The CDR3 runs 15 residues. The chain's CDR3 is CSAAAIESFHNEQFF. Here the CDR3 DNA reads TGCAGTGCTGCGGCTATAGAGAGCTTCCACAATGAGCAGTTCTTC.

This clonotype was seen at least ten times. In nucleotides, the CDR3 is TGCAGTGCTAGAGAATTAGGGGACATTCAGTACTTC. This sequence encodes CSARELGDIQYF. The chain recombines TRBV20-1 with TRBJ2-4, with D perhaps TRBD1 (5 bases). The V gene's germline CDR1 is DFQATT and CDR2 SNEGSKA (reference sequence). Trimming took off 0 bases at V and 8 bases at J, with 8 bases between the two ends. The CDR3 runs 12 residues.

This sequence joins TRBV7-2 and TRBJ1-1, with D unclear. CDR3 length equals 12 residues. Germline assignment: CDR1 SGHTA and CDR2 FQGNSA. V lost 5 bases, J lost 7 bases, and 11 bases lay in between. The CDR3 sequence: CASSAGHLEAFF. The CDR3 DNA sequence: TGTGCCAGCAGCGCCGGTCACCTTGAAGCTTTCTTT. The full variable domain, completed using reference TRBV7-2 and TRBJ1-1, is GAGVSQSPSNKVTEKGKDVELRCDPISGHTALYWYRQSLGQGLEFLIYFQGNSAPDKSGLPSDRFSAERTGGSVSTLTIQRTQQEDSAVYLCASSAGHLEAFFGQGTRLTVV.

V usage is TRBV12-3 or TRBV12-4 and J usage is TRBJ1-1; TRBD1 agrees at 8 bases. The CDR3 runs to 16 residues. After removal of 4 bases from V and 0 bases from J, the junction contained 7 bases not matched to a gene. The CDR3: CASSSRDRPMNTEAFF. CDR3 sequence (DNA): TGTGCCAGCAGTTCACGGGACAGGCCAATGAACACTGAAGCTTTCTTT.

This clonotype was detected ten times or more. This chain joins TRBV4-2 and TRBJ1-2; D possibly corresponds to TRBD1 (5 bases). Trimming took off 0 bases at V and 6 bases at J, with 17 bases between the two ends. Germline-derived CDR1 and CDR2 are LGHNA and YNFKEQ. This CDR3 is 16 amino acids long. Here the CDR3 reads CASSQEGRQGKDGYTF. As DNA, the CDR3 is TGTGCCAGCAGCCAAGAGGGGCGGCAGGGCAAAGATGGCTACACCTTC.